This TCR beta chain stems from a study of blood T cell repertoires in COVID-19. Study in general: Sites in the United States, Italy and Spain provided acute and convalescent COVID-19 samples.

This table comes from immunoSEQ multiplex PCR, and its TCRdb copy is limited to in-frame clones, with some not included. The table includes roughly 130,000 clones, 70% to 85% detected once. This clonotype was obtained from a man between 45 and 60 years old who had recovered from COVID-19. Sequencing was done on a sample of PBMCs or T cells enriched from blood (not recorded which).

The CDR3: CASSMPRVETQYF. DNA of the CDR3: TGTGCCAGTAGTATGCCCAGGGTGGAGACCCAGTACTTC. The chain links TRBV19 to TRBJ2-5, with D possibly TRBD1 on 5 matching bases. This CDR3 has 13 amino acids. Germline V lookup: CDR1 LNHDA, CDR2 SQIVND (reference sequence). The ends were cut back, 3 bases at V and 5 bases at J, with 10 bases in the middle. The entire variable domain, with the rest obtained from reference TRBV19 and TRBJ2-5, is as follows: DGGITQSPKYLFRKEGQNVTLSCEQNLNHDAMYWYRQDPGQGLRLIYYSQIVNDFQKGDIAEGYSVSREKKESFPLTVTSAQKNPTAFYLCASSMPRVETQYFGPGTRLLVL.